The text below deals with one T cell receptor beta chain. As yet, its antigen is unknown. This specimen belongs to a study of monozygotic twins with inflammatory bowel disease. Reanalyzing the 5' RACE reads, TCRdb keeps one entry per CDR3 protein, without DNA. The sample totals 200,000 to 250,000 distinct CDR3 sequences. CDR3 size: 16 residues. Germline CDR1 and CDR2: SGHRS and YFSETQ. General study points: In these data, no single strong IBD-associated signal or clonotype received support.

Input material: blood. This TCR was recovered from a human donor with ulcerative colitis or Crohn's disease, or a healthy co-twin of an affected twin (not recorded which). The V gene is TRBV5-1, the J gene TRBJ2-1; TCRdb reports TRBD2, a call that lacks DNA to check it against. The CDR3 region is CASSLEGPSLGNEQFF.